Listed below are T cell receptor beta chains from one sample, sequenced in a study of blood T cell repertoires in COVID-19. Only in-frame clones appear in the TCRdb table, and some are missing; sequencing was by immunoSEQ multiplex PCR. Of around 200,000 clones listed, more than 70% were seen once; the top ten hold more than 6.5%. Sample: peripheral blood. Receptors originate from a man in his forties or fifties with active or convalescent COVID-19. Each CDR3 is given with its conserved first and last residue. The D gene is left open where the match is weak. Size is stated for part of the rows, as once, few or many counts, or as a class when the clone is expanded.

V gene	clone size	J gene	D gene	CDR3 protein	CDR3 DNA
TRBV3-1/TRBV3-2	few	TRBJ1-6	-	CASSQDRRLPLHF	TGTGCCAGCAGCCAAGATCGGCGGTTACCCCTCCACTTT
TRBV1	once	TRBJ2-6	-	CTSTNRDGANVLTF	TGCACCAGCACCAACAGGGATGGGGCCAACGTCCTGACTTTC
TRBV27	once	TRBJ1-6	TRBD1	CASSSWGQSDSPLHF	TGTGCCAGCAGTTCATGGGGACAGTCTGATTCACCCCTCCACTTT
TRBV27	-	TRBJ1-4	-	CASSLAGHNEKLFF	TGTGCCAGCAGTTTGGCGGGTCATAATGAAAAACTGTTTTTT
TRBV5-1	few	TRBJ2-1	TRBD2	CASSLAAAGGGEQFF	TGCGCCAGCAGCTTGGCCGCGGCGGGGGGAGGGGAGCAGTTCTTC
TRBV7-2	few	TRBJ2-5	-	CASSSSRGFQETQYF	TGTGCCAGCAGCTCATCAAGGGGGTTTCAAGAGACCCAGTACTTC
TRBV28	once	TRBJ1-4	-	CASIRQATNEKLFF	TGTGCCAGCATCCGACAGGCAACTAATGAAAAACTGTTTTTT
TRBV5-4	-	TRBJ2-3	TRBD2	CASSLRTSGSLGRTDTQYF	TGTGCCAGCAGCTTGCGGACTAGCGGGAGTCTTGGGCGTACAGATACGCAGTATTTT
TRBV7-6	-	TRBJ2-7	-	CASSPYDYETPSYEQYF	TGTGCCAGCAGCCCCTACGACTACGAAACACCCTCCTACGAGCAGTACTTC
TRBV4-1	-	TRBJ1-6	TRBD1	CASRGDRSFYNSPLHF	TGCGCCAGCAGGGGGGACAGGAGCTTCTATAATTCACCCCTCCACTTT
TRBV19	-	TRBJ2-6	-	CASSIRGYSGANVLTF	TGTGCCAGTAGTATCCGGGGGTACTCTGGGGCCAACGTCCTGACTTTC
TRBV20-1	many	TRBJ2-1	-	CSARDYEQFF	TGCAGTGCTAGAGACTATGAGCAGTTCTTC
TRBV15	-	TRBJ1-5	-	CATSRYGGQPQHF	TGTGCCACCAGCAGATACGGAGGACAGCCCCAGCATTTT
TRBV28	-	TRBJ1-3	-	CASRAHLRLSGNTIYF	TGTGCCAGCAGGGCCCACTTAAGACTCTCTGGAAACACCATATATTTT
TRBV5-1	-	TRBJ1-4	TRBD1	CASTEGQGLVEKLFF	TGCGCCAGCACCGAAGGACAGGGCTTGGTTGAAAAACTGTTTTTT
TRBV7-7	-	TRBJ2-1	-	CASSLRSPSGSGEQFF	TGTGCTAGCAGCTTACGGTCCCCGTCCGGTAGCGGTGAGCAGTTCTTC
TRBV5-8	-	TRBJ1-2	-	CASSLSRANYGYTF	TGTGCCAGCAGCCTTTCCAGGGCAAACTATGGCTACACCTTC
TRBV6-5	-	TRBJ2-1	-	CASSYSSVGGGDEQFF	TGTGCCAGCAGTTACTCGAGTGTGGGAGGGGGGGACGAGCAGTTCTTC
TRBV5-1	-	TRBJ2-7	TRBD1	CASSLAGGVYEQYF	TGCGCCAGCAGCTTGGCAGGGGGAGTCTACGAGCAGTACTTC
TRBV11-2	-	TRBJ2-5	-	CASSPSSVRGSQYF	TGTGCCAGCAGCCCGAGTAGCGTGCGTGGGTCCCAGTACTTC
TRBV5-1	-	TRBJ1-1	-	CASSSGLLNTEAFF	TGCGCCAGCAGCTCGGGACTGTTGAACACTGAAGCTTTCTTT
TRBV7-9	few	TRBJ1-1	TRBD1	CASSLGSGGYTEAFF	TGTGCCAGCAGCTTAGGGTCAGGGGGTTACACTGAAGCTTTCTTT
TRBV3-1/TRBV3-2	-	TRBJ1-1	-	CASSRLQGGSEAFF	TGTGCCAGCAGCCGATTACAGGGAGGGTCTGAAGCTTTCTTT
TRBV19	-	TRBJ1-2	-	CASSIAHGYTF	TGTGCCAGTAGTATCGCGCATGGCTACACCTTC
TRBV2	-	TRBJ1-3	TRBD1	CARGTGSSAGNTIYF	TGTGCCAGAGGGACAGGGAGCTCGGCTGGAAACACCATATATTTT
TRBV6-5	-	TRBJ2-1	-	CASSRSDEQFF	TGTGCCAGCAGTCGTAGCGATGAGCAGTTCTTC
TRBV7-9	-	TRBJ2-7	-	CASSLEVAPYEQYF	TGTGCCAGCAGCTTAGAAGTGGCTCCCTACGAGCAGTACTTC
TRBV6-1	-	TRBJ2-7	TRBD2	CASSEAQRLAGLYEQYF	TGTGCCAGCAGTGAAGCCCAAAGACTAGCGGGACTCTACGAGCAGTACTTC
TRBV6-1	-	TRBJ1-6	TRBD1	CASSEVSSGGWSPLHF	TGTGCCAGCAGTGAAGTTTCTTCAGGGGGCTGGTCACCCCTCCACTTT
TRBV28	-	TRBJ1-2	TRBD1	CASSPGTGAYGYTF	TGTGCCAGCAGCCCCGGGACAGGGGCGTATGGCTACACCTTC
TRBV7-9	-	TRBJ1-6	TRBD1	CASSPRQGSSYNSPLHF	TGTGCCAGCAGCCCTCGACAGGGGAGCTCCTATAATTCACCCCTCCACTTT
TRBV5-1	-	TRBJ2-3	TRBD2	CASSVIAGSTDTQYF	TGCGCCAGCAGCGTAATAGCGGGAAGCACAGATACGCAGTATTTT
TRBV10-3	-	TRBJ1-3	TRBD1	CAISAGTGAGNTIYF	TGTGCCATCAGTGCGGGGACAGGGGCAGGAAACACCATATATTTT
TRBV11-3	-	TRBJ1-4	-	CASSLSGGEHEKLFF	TGTGCCAGCAGTTTATCCGGAGGGGAGCATGAAAAACTGTTTTTT
TRBV19	few	TRBJ1-2	TRBD1	CASRRDRAAGYTF	TGTGCCAGTAGGCGGGACAGGGCGGCGGGCTACACCTTC
TRBV5-1	-	TRBJ2-7	TRBD1	CASSLAGTVGREQYF	TGCGCCAGCAGCTTGGCAGGGACAGTAGGGCGCGAGCAGTACTTC
TRBV4-3	-	TRBJ2-2	TRBD1	CASSQPLGQGGTGELFF	TGCGCCAGCAGCCAGCCACTTGGACAGGGCGGGACCGGGGAGCTGTTTTTT
TRBV6-1	few	TRBJ1-6	-	CASSEGGRQNSPLHF	TGTGCCAGCAGTGAAGGGGGCAGGCAAAATTCACCCCTCCACTTT
TRBV24-1	-	TRBJ2-3	-	CATSDNGVTQYF	TGTGCCACCAGTGACAACGGTGTTACGCAGTATTTT
TRBV19	-	TRBJ2-3	TRBD1	CASSYGQGTTDTQYF	TGTGCCAGTAGTTACGGACAGGGGACGACAGATACGCAGTATTTT
TRBV4-1	-	TRBJ1-2	TRBD1	CASSHKGQAYGYTF	TGCGCCAGCAGCCACAAGGGACAGGCTTATGGCTACACCTTC
TRBV30	-	TRBJ2-1	-	CAWSPQGIAGNEQFF	TGTGCCTGGAGTCCACAGGGAATAGCCGGCAATGAGCAGTTCTTC
TRBV14	-	TRBJ1-1	-	CASSHLEVNTEAFF	TGTGCCAGCAGCCACCTGGAGGTTAACACTGAAGCTTTCTTT
TRBV27	few	TRBJ2-7	-	CAAEKKRFSYEQYF	TGTGCCGCGGAGAAAAAGCGCTTCTCCTACGAGCAGTACTTC
TRBV7-9	-	TRBJ2-1	TRBD2	CASTASGGAINNEQFF	TGTGCCAGCACCGCTAGCGGGGGGGCCATCAACAATGAGCAGTTCTTC